Listed below are T cell receptor beta chains from one sample, sequenced in a study of identical twins. MiXCR, applied by TCRdb to the 5' RACE reads, yields one record per CDR3 protein. The sample contains hundreds of thousands of distinct CDR3 sequences, around a sixth of which appear only once. These records were also assigned to another study, of T cells expressing NK-cell markers.

Source material: PBMCs. These receptors originate from a woman in her late teens or twenties in good health. CDR3s include the opening cysteine and the closing phenylalanine or tryptophan. The D gene is left open where the match is weak. Expanded clones get a size class; other rows say once, few or many, or leave the size out.

v_gene	d_gene	j_gene	abundance	CDR3nt	CDR3aa
TRBV3-1	.	TRBJ2-2	.	TGTGCCAGCAGCCAAGACGGACGGCCGAACACCGGGGAGCTGTTTTTT	CASSQDGRPNTGELFF
TRBV12-3/TRBV12-4	.	TRBJ2-1	few	TGTGCCAGCAGGTCCGGGAGCATCTCCTACAATGAGCAGTTCTTC	CASRSGSISYNEQFF
TRBV6-1	.	TRBJ2-1	few	TGTGCCAGCAGATCGGGGCCGCGGACTAATGAGCAGTTCTTC	CASRSGPRTNEQFF
TRBV12-3/TRBV12-4	.	TRBJ2-1	.	TGTGCCAGCAGTTTGTGGGACTCTAACAATGAGCAGTTCTTC	CASSLWDSNNEQFF
TRBV14	.	TRBJ2-1	.	TGTGCCAGCAGCCAAGATGTGGGACCGATCTCCTACAATGAGCAGTTCTTC	CASSQDVGPISYNEQFF
TRBV7-2	.	TRBJ2-1	.	TGTGCCAGCAGCCTACAGAGCCCCTCCTACAATGAGCAGTTCTTC	CASSLQSPSYNEQFF
TRBV27	.	TRBJ2-7	few	TGTGCCAGCAGTTTACCCCCCTACCACGAGCAGTACTTC	CASSLPPYHEQYF
TRBV6-1	TRBD1	TRBJ2-5	few	TGTGCCAGCAGTGTAACAGGGGGCTATGAGACCCAGTACTTC	CASSVTGGYETQYF
TRBV6-5	TRBD1	TRBJ1-5	.	TGTGCCAGCAGTTACGGGACAGGCCAACAGCCCCAGCATTTT	CASSYGTGQQPQHF
TRBV4-2	.	TRBJ1-1	few	TGTGCCAGCAGCCAAGGAACACCGAACACTGAAGCTTTCTTT	CASSQGTPNTEAFF
TRBV20-1	.	TRBJ1-2	.	TGCAGTGCTAGGGACAGCTATGAATATGGCTACACCTTC	CSARDSYEYGYTF
TRBV7-2	TRBD2	TRBJ2-7	.	TGTGCCAGCAGCTCGACTAGCGGGAATCTTTACGAGCAGTACTTC	CASSSTSGNLYEQYF
TRBV5-1	.	TRBJ1-2	few	TGCGCCAGCAGCTTGGAACAGATCGATGGCTACACCTTC	CASSLEQIDGYTF
TRBV4-1	TRBD1	TRBJ2-2	.	TGCGCCAGCAGCCACAGGGGGATGGCCGGGGAGCTGTTTTTT	CASSHRGMAGELFF
TRBV6-5	.	TRBJ2-7	few	TGTGCCAGCAGTTACTCTGTAGCCGCTAGCTCCTACGAGCAGTACTTC	CASSYSVAASSYEQYF
TRBV3-1	.	TRBJ2-1	once	TGTGCCAGCAGCCAAACGGGATCTGGTGAGCAGTTCTTC	CASSQTGSGEQFF
TRBV28	TRBD2	TRBJ2-5	.	TGTGCCAGCATGGGGACTAGCGGCCAAGAGACCCAGTACTTC	CASMGTSGQETQYF
TRBV3-1	.	TRBJ1-4	.	TGTGCCAGCAGCCAAGGAGTCGTAACTAATGAAAAACTGTTTTTT	CASSQGVVTNEKLFF
TRBV9	.	TRBJ1-2	many	TGTGCCAGCAGCGCATGGGGGGGACAAGACTATGGCTACACCTTC	CASSAWGGQDYGYTF
TRBV12-3/TRBV12-4	.	TRBJ1-5	.	TGTGCCAGCAGTTTAACAGGCAGCAATCAGCCCCAGCATTTT	CASSLTGSNQPQHF
TRBV9	TRBD1	TRBJ1-2	few	TGTGCCAGCAGCGACCAAGGACAGGGGGCGAGCGGCTACACCTTC	CASSDQGQGASGYTF
TRBV7-3	TRBD2	TRBJ2-3	.	TGTGCCAGCAGCTTAACGGGATCTAGCGGGGGGGCTAGCACAGATACGCAGTATTTT	CASSLTGSSGGASTDTQYF
TRBV9	TRBD2	TRBJ2-1	few	TGTGCCAGCAGGGGTAGCGGGGGGAGGAATGAGCAGTTCTTC	CASRGSGGRNEQFF
TRBV10-3	.	TRBJ1-1	few	TGTGCCATCAGTGAGACCTCCCGGGCCCGGGAGGACACTGAAGCTTTCTTT	CAISETSRAREDTEAFF
TRBV6-5	.	TRBJ2-2	.	TGTGCCAGCAGTTATCCGGGACACCCCGGGGAGCTGTTTTTT	CASSYPGHPGELFF
TRBV21-1	.	TRBJ1-1	.	TGTGCCGCGGTATGGCCGCTCGAAGCTTTCTTT	CAAVWPLEAFF
TRBV20-1	TRBD1	TRBJ2-5	.	TGCAGTGCTAGACGAGCCACCAGGGACAGTTCAGAGACCCAGTACTTC	CSARRATRDSSETQYF
TRBV20-1	TRBD2	TRBJ2-1	few	TGCAGTCAGTCGGGACTAGTCTACAATGAGCAGTTCTTC	CSQSGLVYNEQFF
TRBV7-2	TRBD2	TRBJ2-7	.	TGTGCCAGCAGCTTAGGACAAGCGGGGTTATACGAGCAGTACTTC	CASSLGQAGLYEQYF
TRBV18	TRBD2	TRBJ2-3	few	TGTGCCAGCTCACCAACGGCTAGCGGGTTCACAGATACGCAGTATTTT	CASSPTASGFTDTQYF
TRBV15	.	TRBJ1-2	.	TGTGCCACCAGCAGCTCCGGACAGCCCTGCTGCACCTTC	CATSSSGQPCCTF
TRBV6-2/TRBV6-3	.	TRBJ1-2	many	TGTGCCAGCAGTTACCCAGGGTCGGCCATGGGCTACACCTTC	CASSYPGSAMGYTF
TRBV3-1	.	TRBJ2-5	.	TGTGCCAGCAGGACAAGATCAGGGGCAGAGACCCAGTACTTC	CASRTRSGAETQYF
TRBV5-1	.	TRBJ2-1	.	TGCGCCAGCAGCTTGGGATGGGGGGATCTGAGCTCCTACAATGAGCAGTTCTTC	CASSLGWGDLSSYNEQFF
TRBV29-1	.	TRBJ1-3	.	TGCAGCGTTAATCTTCTCTCTGGAAACACCATATATTTT	CSVNLLSGNTIYF
TRBV5-5	.	TRBJ1-2	.	TGTGCCAGCAGCTTGAAGGCAGGACCAGACTATGGCTACACCTTC	CASSLKAGPDYGYTF
TRBV12-3/TRBV12-4	.	TRBJ2-3	few	TGTGCCAGCAGTTTAAGTTTGAGGGGAACGCAGTATTTT	CASSLSLRGTQYF
TRBV7-8	TRBD2	TRBJ2-1	few	TGTGCCAGCAGCTTCGGCCCGGGGGGTGAGCAGTTCTTC	CASSFGPGGEQFF
TRBV20-1	.	TRBJ2-1	.	TGCAGTGCTACGCCCGCTACAAGTGAGCAGTTCTTC	CSATPATSEQFF
TRBV20-1	.	TRBJ1-3	few	TGCAGTGCTAGAGTAGGGGGCACCATATATTTT	CSARVGGTIYF